This T cell receptor (beta chain) was retrieved from a study of human T cells and chemical hapten exposure. This clonotype came up many times. Germline V CDR1 and CDR2: KGHSH, LQKENI. V was shortened by 2 bases and J by 0 bases, with 13 bases between the two germline ends. The length of the CDR3 is 16 residues. Unique molecular identifiers were attached to individual cDNA molecules within the library. MiXCR was run by TCRdb on the RACE reads, yielding one entry per CDR3 protein. The sample carries about 49,000 distinct CDR3 sequences, less than 9.5% recorded once. Time point specified: patch test 1, 2 weeks after DPC sensitization. The sample's treatment: therapeutic diphenylcyclopropenone sensitization with weekly scalp DPC.

This receptor was obtained from a woman aged 50 to 60 with alopecia areata. Some clones in this sample may be carry-over from other donors' samples. The sample here was whole blood, taken in connection with sensitization to the hapten diphenylcyclopropenone (DPC). The rearrangement joins TRBV18 to TRBJ1-1, with D possibly TRBD1 on 6 matching bases. The CDR3 is CASSPSLGTMNTEAFF. The CDR3 DNA follows: TGTGCCAGCTCACCATCCCTTGGGACAATGAACACTGAAGCTTTCTTT.